The 27 T cell receptor beta chains listed next were all sequenced from one sample in a study of CD8+ T cells in alopecia areata. Treatment given: oral pan-JAK inhibitor, 5-10 mg twice daily. Isolated RNA was reverse transcribed into cDNA used as the sequencing template. The assay was immunoSEQ multiplex PCR, and TCRdb's table has in-frame clones only and misses some. The sample contains hundreds of thousands of clones, approximately 60% of which appear only once. The sample consisted of CD4+ T cells sorted from blood, taken at approximately week 51, from a patient treated with tofacitinib. These receptors all stem from a human donor with alopecia areata.

V usage is TRBV4-1 and J usage is TRBJ1-2, with 7 bases that match TRBD1. The CDR3 has 16 residues. Germline V gene data show CDR1 as MGHRA and CDR2 as YSYEKL. V was clipped by 2 bases and J by 4 bases; unmatched bases: 10. CDR3 sequence reads: CASSQPGQRLSYGYTF. CDR3 nucleotides: TGCGCCAGCAGCCAACCGGGACAGAGATTGAGCTATGGCTACACCTTC.

This clone was detected only a few times. The V and J genes are TRBV6-1 and TRBJ1-6, with D possibly TRBD1 on 6 matching bases. This CDR3 region has 12 residues. V shed 8 bases and J shed 10 bases, with 12 bases lying between them. CDR1 and CDR2 from the germline V gene are MNHNS and SASEGT. CDR3 loop: CASGQGRSPLHF. The CDR3 DNA follows: TGTGCCAGCGGGCAGGGGCGCTCACCCCTCCACTTT.

The chain combines TRBV7-9 with TRBJ2-4, with D unclear. This CDR3 is built from 17 residues. Trimming took off 5 bases at V and 3 bases at J, with 20 bases between the two ends. Germline CDR1 SEHNR, CDR2 FQNEAQ (reference sequence). The DNA for the CDR3 is TGTGCCAGCAGCCGTGGGTGGCAGGATATGGGCAAAAACATTCAGTACTTC. Its translation: CASSRGWQDMGKNIQYF.

This clone occurred a few times. The chain links TRBV29-1 to TRBJ2-2, with D possibly matching TRBD1 (5 bases). V was trimmed by 1 base and J by 1 base, leaving 13 bases between them. Germline assignment: CDR1 SQVTM and CDR2 ANQGSEA. CDR3 length equals 16 residues. The CDR3 sequence: CSVEGINRRNTGELFF. For the CDR3, the DNA is TGCAGCGTTGAAGGTATAAACAGGAGGAACACCGGGGAGCTGTTTTTT.

This chain connects TRBV19 to TRBJ2-1, with 12 nucleotides matching TRBD2. CDR3 length: 13 residues. Germline V gives CDR1 LNHDA, CDR2 SQIVND (reference sequence). V gave up 6 bases and J gave up 12 bases; unmatched junction bases: 6. This chain's CDR3 is CASSPSTSGGQFF. The CDR3 coding sequence is TGTGCCAGTAGCCCCTCGACTAGCGGGGGGCAGTTCTTC.

The chain joins TRBV30 to TRBJ1-1; D might be TRBD1 (5 bases). Trimming took off 2 bases at V and 1 base at J, with 8 bases between the two ends. The CDR3 sequence is 13 residues long. Per germline, CDR1 GTSNPN and CDR2 SVGIG (reference sequence). The CDR3 DNA is TGTGCCTGGAGTCGGGACGAGAACACTGAAGCTTTCTTT. Translated: CAWSRDENTEAFF.

This chain links TRBV27 with TRBJ1-1; D gene unclear. V was trimmed by 5 bases and J by 0 bases, leaving 10 bases between them. The CDR3 totals 14 residues. CDR1 is MNHEY, CDR2 SMNVEV, per germline (reference sequence). The CDR3 loop is CASSLSGMNTEAFF. The CDR3 coding sequence is TGTGCCAGCAGTCTGTCGGGGATGAACACTGAAGCTTTCTTT.

In DNA form, the CDR3 reads TGTGCCTGGAGTGTGGAGGGGCATGGCTACACCTTC. Translation gives CAWSVEGHGYTF. V is TRBV30 and J is TRBJ1-2; possible D gene TRBD1, 5 bases. V lost 0 bases and J lost 6, with 8 bases in between. Germline values: CDR1 GTSNPN, CDR2 SVGIG (reference sequence). The CDR3 has 12 residues.

Only a few counts were recorded for this clone. The chain recombines TRBV29-1 with TRBJ1-2; D is unresolved. The CDR3 length is 11 residues. The V end was cut by 4 bases, the J end by 5 bases, with 8 bases between. Germline V gene lookup returns CDR1 SQVTM and CDR2 ANQGSEA. CDR3 sequence: CSVVTVYGYTF. The CDR3 DNA is TGCAGCGTTGTAACTGTATATGGCTACACCTTC.

The chain uses TRBV4-3 and TRBJ1-3; a possible D gene is TRBD1 (5 bases). This CDR3 is built from 16 residues. Germline-derived CDR1 and CDR2 are LGHNA and YSLEER. V lost 1 base, J lost 2 bases, and 12 bases lay in between. The CDR3 region is CASSQGRQIPGNTIYF. CDR3 coding DNA: TGCGCCAGCAGCCAAGGAAGACAGATCCCTGGAAACACCATATATTTT.

This chain connects TRBV7-9 to TRBJ1-1; a weak D match, TRBD1 (5 bases). V was trimmed by 7 bases and J by 1 base, leaving 16 bases between them. CDR1 is SEHNR, CDR2 FQNEAQ, per germline (reference sequence). The CDR3 extends over 15 amino acids. The CDR3 bases are TGTGCCAGCACTCTACTGGGACTTTCGAACACTGAAGCTTTCTTT. Protein: CASTLLGLSNTEAFF.

The chain joins TRBV30 to TRBJ1-1, with no clear D. Trimming stripped 2 bases from V and 1 base from J, with 5 bases between. Germline V lookup: CDR1 GTSNPN, CDR2 SVGIG (reference sequence). This CDR3 is built from 12 residues. The CDR3 loop is CAWSPENTEAFF. In DNA, the CDR3 is TGTGCCTGGAGTCCAGAGAACACTGAAGCTTTCTTT.

The chain joins TRBV4-3 to TRBJ1-2, with a weak D call TRBD1 (5 bases). The CDR3 is 14 amino acids. Per germline, CDR1 LGHNA and CDR2 YSLEER. V was clipped by 0 bases and J by 8 bases, with 13 bases between them. This CDR3 reads CASSQEGRGGGYTF. DNA of the CDR3: TGCGCCAGCAGCCAAGAGGGACGCGGGGGAGGCTACACCTTC.

V usage is TRBV30 and J usage is TRBJ1-2; D perhaps matches TRBD1 (5 bases). The CDR3 loop spans 11 amino acids. V gave up 4 bases and J gave up 14 bases, with 17 bases separating them. The germline V gene has CDR1 GTSNPN and CDR2 SVGIG (reference sequence). CDR3 sequence (DNA): TGTGCCTGGAACTTGGACACCCCTATTACCTTC. Protein product: CAWNLDTPITF.

As to this clone: In the same sample, other DNA sequences code for this CDR3. The chain is built from TRBV20-1 and TRBJ1-1; unclear D gene. Germline V lookup: CDR1 DFQATT, CDR2 SNEGSKA (reference sequence). Trimming took 6 bases from V and 3 from J, leaving 5 bases between them. The length of the CDR3 is 10 residues. CDR3 nucleotides: TGCAGTGCCTGGGACACTGAAGCTTTCTTT. Protein: CSAWDTEAFF.

The chain couples TRBV6-5 to TRBJ1-1; D gene unclear. V dropped 10 bases and J dropped 4 bases, with 13 bases sitting between them. CDR1 is MNHEY, CDR2 SVGAGI, per germline. The CDR3 spans 12 residues. The CDR3 DNA reads TGTGCCACCGTCCGAACGGGCACTGAAGCTTTCTTT. Translation gives CATVRTGTEAFF.

The chain is built from TRBV30 and TRBJ2-3; 9 bases align to TRBD1. Germline values: CDR1 GTSNPN, CDR2 SVGIG (reference sequence). The CDR3 totals 14 residues. The junction had 5 bases not matched to a gene; V was cut back by 6 bases and J by 1 base. CDR3 DNA: TGTGCCTGTTCTTGGACAGGGGGCACAGATACGCAGTATTTT. As protein: CACSWTGGTDTQYF.

The chain is built from TRBV4-1 and TRBJ1-2; possibly TRBD1 for D (6 bases). V lost 2 bases and J 2 bases, leaving 12 bases between the germline ends. CDR3 length equals 15 residues. Germline assignment: CDR1 MGHRA and CDR2 YSYEKL. CDR3 in DNA: TGCGCCAGCAGCCAACCCGACAGGCCAAACTATGGCTACACCTTC. Translated, it gives CASSQPDRPNYGYTF.

This chain's CDR3 is CASSRLAGGRLSSYNEQFF. The CDR3 bases are TGTGCCAGCAGCCGACTAGCGGGGGGTCGCCTTAGCTCCTACAATGAGCAGTTCTTC. The chain couples TRBV11-2 to TRBJ2-1, with 13 positions matching TRBD2. The CDR3 totals 19 residues. V was pared by 5 bases and J by 0 bases, with 10 bases of the junction left unmatched. The germline gives CDR1 SGHAT, CDR2 FQNNGV.

V usage is TRBV19 and J usage is TRBJ1-1; the D is unclear. CDR3 length equals 13 residues. V was clipped by 2 bases and J by 0 bases, with 4 bases between them. The germline gives CDR1 LNHDA, CDR2 SQIVND (reference sequence). CDR3 sequence (DNA): TGTGCCAGTAGTATACAGGTGAACACTGAAGCTTTCTTT. It specifies CASSIQVNTEAFF.

This clone was seen a handful of times. The chain combines TRBV5-4 with TRBJ2-1; 8 bases fit TRBD2. The V gene's germline CDR1 is SGHNT and CDR2 YYREEE (reference sequence). J lost 6 bases, V lost 4 bases, and 12 bases had no gene match. CDR3 length: 16 amino acids. The CDR3 coding sequence is TGTGCCAGCAGCCCCGCGGTGGCGGGGGGCCTCAATGAGCAGTTCTTC. It encodes CASSPAVAGGLNEQFF.

J is TRBJ2-5 and V is TRBV10-3; a possible D gene is TRBD2 (6 bases). Germline assignment: CDR1 ENHRY and CDR2 SYGVKD. There are 13 residues in the CDR3. Trimming shortened V by 8 bases and J by 4 bases, and 14 bases separated the two germline ends. CDR3 loop: CAISGGLGETQYF. CDR3 coding DNA: TGTGCCATCTCAGGAGGGCTCGGAGAGACCCAGTACTTC.

This clone was counted a few times. The chain couples TRBV13 to TRBJ1-1; D is possibly TRBD1 (5 bases). The CDR3 totals 12 residues. Trimming pared 4 bases from V and 10 bases from J, leaving 13 bases between. Germline V gene data show CDR1 as PRHDT and CDR2 as FYEKMQ (reference sequence). This CDR3 is CASSSRRQGAFF. In nucleotides, the CDR3 is TGTGCCAGCAGCTCTCGTCGGCAGGGAGCTTTCTTT.

The chain uses TRBV25-1 and TRBJ2-5; 7 nucleotides line up with TRBD2. Germline-derived CDR1 and CDR2 are MGHDK and SYGVNS. This CDR3 has 12 residues. The junction had 6 bases not matched to a gene; V was cut back by 10 bases and J by 4 bases. The CDR3 loop reads CATGTSAETQYF. The CDR3, as DNA: TGTGCCACGGGAACTAGCGCAGAGACCCAGTACTTC.

This rearrangement joins TRBV19 to TRBJ1-2; 7 nucleotides match TRBD1. The junction had 5 bases not matched to a gene; V was cut back by 3 bases and J by 7 bases. Germline-derived CDR1 and CDR2 are LNHDA and SQIVND (reference sequence). This CDR3 has 13 amino acids. The CDR3 loop is CASSIIAGGGYTF. For the CDR3, the DNA is TGTGCCAGTAGTATCATCGCAGGGGGTGGCTACACCTTC.

The chain uses TRBV5-1 and TRBJ1-1, with D uncertain. Germline CDR1 and CDR2: SGHRS and YFSETQ. The CDR3 covers 14 residues. Between the trimmed V and J ends, which lost 4 bases and 1 base, there was a span of 11 bases. The DNA for the CDR3 is TGCGCCAGCAGCGAGTCAGCCGGGAACACTGAAGCTTTCTTT. Amino acid sequence: CASSESAGNTEAFF.

This chain uses TRBV5-4 with TRBJ2-3; the match to TRBD1 covers 9 bases. CDR3 length equals 16 residues. Germline V gene sequence: CDR1 SGHNT, CDR2 YYREEE (reference sequence). The ends lost 3 bases at V and 0 bases at J; junction bases unmatched: 5. The CDR3: CASSSGDRGSTDTQYF. CDR3 nucleotides: TGTGCCAGCAGCTCGGGAGACAGGGGGAGCACAGATACGCAGTATTTT.